Each of the 29 T cell receptor beta chains below was sequenced from the same sample in a study of identical twins. TCRdb reprocessed the 5' RACE reads via MiXCR and lists one record per CDR3 protein. The data show fewer than 250,000 distinct CDR3 sequences, approximately 9% seen once. Input material: memory (CD45RO+) T cells sorted from blood. These receptors were collected from a woman aged 18 to 35 in good health.

In its sample, this clonotype was seen many times. The chain links TRBV28 to TRBJ2-5, with 9 bases identical to TRBD1. The germline V gene encodes CDR1 MDHEN and CDR2 SYDVKM. V dropped 6 bases and J dropped 3; count of bases not matched to a gene: 2. The CDR3 totals 13 residues. CDR3 bases: TGTGCCAGCAGGGGACAGGGAAAAGAGACCCAGTACTTC. This encodes CASRGQGKETQYF.

This clonotype was seen many times. The rearrangement links TRBV3-1 to TRBJ2-1; TRBD1 might be the D (5 bases). V was clipped by 3 bases and J by 9 bases, with 9 bases between them. CDR1 LGHDT and CDR2 YNNKEL come from the germline V gene (reference sequence). The CDR3 loop spans 12 amino acids. DNA of the CDR3: TGTGCCAGCAGCCAGTGGGGCGGTGAGCAGTTCTTC. Protein product: CASSQWGGEQFF.

This clonotype was found many times. The V call is TRBV14, the J call TRBJ2-3, with D unclear. CDR1 and CDR2 from the germline V gene are SGHDN and FVKESK. This CDR3 has 14 amino acids. V lost 2 bases to trimming and J lost 3 bases, with 9 bases between them. CDR3 bases: TGTGCCAGCAGCCAACAGGAGAGGACAGATACGCAGTATTTT. Translation gives CASSQQERTDTQYF.

The chain employs TRBV2 and TRBJ2-1, with D perhaps TRBD1 or TRBD2 (5 bases each). Germline V gene data show CDR1 as SNHLY and CDR2 as FYNNEI. The V and J ends lost 11 bases and 5 bases respectively, with 28 bases between them. This CDR3 has 17 residues. CDR3 sequence: CAFSPPLRDRANNEQFF. The DNA for the CDR3 is TGTGCCTTCAGTCCACCCCTCCGGGACCGCGCCAACAATGAGCAGTTCTTC.

This clonotype was observed many times. The chain joins TRBV7-9 to TRBJ1-1; D may be TRBD1 (6 bases). This CDR3 spans 14 amino acids. Per germline, CDR1 SEHNR and CDR2 FQNEAQ (reference sequence). Deletions cut 1 base from V and 4 bases from J, with 10 bases between. Here the CDR3 reads CASSLVQGRTEAFF. For the CDR3, the DNA is TGTGCCAGCAGCTTAGTGCAGGGGCGCACTGAAGCTTTCTTT.

The chain carries TRBV6-2 or TRBV6-3 and TRBJ1-4; D remains unclear. CDR3 length: 14 residues. Trimming stripped 8 bases from V and 4 bases from J, with 14 bases between. CDR1 and CDR2 from the germline V gene are MNHEY and SVGEGT. The CDR3 reads CASGPRGRNEKLFF. The CDR3 bases are TGTGCCAGCGGTCCCCGCGGACGTAATGAAAAACTGTTTTTT.

This clonotype was recorded many times. The V and J genes are TRBV7-9 and TRBJ2-3, with D possibly matching TRBD2 (6 bases). CDR1 and CDR2 (germline): SEHNR, FQNEAQ (reference sequence). CDR3 length: 15 residues. Trimming removed 5 bases at V and 8 bases at J, with 20 bases between. The CDR3: CASSVSVLREVTQYF. CDR3 DNA: TGTGCCAGCAGCGTTAGCGTCCTAAGGGAGGTTACGCAGTATTTT.

The chain uses TRBV5-1 and TRBJ2-6; 9 bases map to TRBD1. CDR1 and CDR2 from the germline V gene are SGHRS and YFSETQ. The CDR3 consists of 18 residues. V lost 4 bases and J lost 0; bases outside the gene matches: 8. CDR3 in DNA: TGCGCCAGCAGCCCCCGGACAGGGGCACTCTCTGGGGCCAACGTCCTGACTTTC. It codes for CASSPRTGALSGANVLTF.

This clonotype was observed at least ten times. The chain is built from TRBV5-1 and TRBJ2-7, with D possibly called TRBD1 or TRBD2 (5 bases each). The CDR3 has 14 residues. The germline V gene encodes CDR1 SGHRS and CDR2 YFSETQ. Between the trimmed V and J ends, which lost 0 bases and 7 bases, there was a span of 14 bases. CDR3 residues: CASSLESGGMEQYF. CDR3 nucleotide sequence: TGCGCCAGCAGCTTGGAATCTGGGGGAATGGAGCAGTACTTC.

This clonotype has a count of ten or more. V is TRBV24-1 and J is TRBJ2-1; D is perhaps TRBD2 (5 bases). The CDR3 is 11 residues long. Trimming took off 7 bases at V and 8 bases at J, with 8 bases between the two ends. CDR1 is KGHDR and CDR2 is SFDVKD in the germline V gene. CDR3 in amino acids: CATSPGDEQFF. CDR3 in DNA: TGTGCCACCAGCCCCGGGGATGAGCAGTTCTTC.

The rearrangement links TRBV6-1 to TRBJ2-7, with a tentative D call TRBD1 (5 bases). Germline CDR1 MNHNS, CDR2 SASEGT. V lost 3 bases to trimming and J lost 1 base, with 7 bases between them. The CDR3 has 13 residues. CDR3 sequence (DNA): TGTGCCAGCAGTGACCGACAGTCCTACGAGCAGTACTTC. Its translation: CASSDRQSYEQYF.

This clonotype appeared many times. The V call is TRBV10-3, the J call TRBJ2-1; a weak D match, TRBD2 (5 bases). The germline CDR1 and CDR2 sequences are ENHRY and SYGVKD. CDR3 length: 15 residues. Trimming removed 7 bases at V and 0 bases at J, with 13 bases between. For the CDR3, the DNA is TGTGCCATCACGCGGGTCCCTGGCTCCTACAATGAGCAGTTCTTC. It translates to CAITRVPGSYNEQFF.

This clonotype turned up a few times. The chain couples TRBV6-1 to TRBJ1-3, with D perhaps TRBD1 (6 bases). CDR3 size: 15 residues. Trimming removed 6 bases from V and 7 bases from J, with 19 bases in between. The germline gives CDR1 MNHNS, CDR2 SASEGT. In DNA form, the CDR3 reads TGTGCCAGCAGACAACCGGGGGCGTTAGGGAACACCATATATTTT. Its translation: CASRQPGALGNTIYF.

This clonotype was detected only a few times. The chain is built from TRBV6-2 or TRBV6-3 and TRBJ1-2, with D possibly matching TRBD1 (5 bases). CDR3 length: 13 residues. Per germline, CDR1 MNHEY and CDR2 SVGEGT. Trimming stripped 5 bases from V and 4 bases from J, with 11 bases between. In DNA form, the CDR3 reads TGTGCCAGCAGTCAACAGGTCGGCTATGGCTACACCTTC. As protein: CASSQQVGYGYTF.

The table lists this clonotype with many counts. The rearrangement links TRBV5-8 to TRBJ2-7; D may match TRBD1 or TRBD2 (5 bases each). This CDR3 spans 13 amino acids. Germline V gives CDR1 SGHTS, CDR2 YDEGEE. Trimming pared 4 bases from V and 1 base from J, leaving 9 bases between. CDR3 DNA sequence: TGTGCCAGCAGCCGGGACGGATCCTACGAGCAGTACTTC. Translating gives CASSRDGSYEQYF.

The CDR3 loop reads CASSLETGALGYEQYF. The DNA for the CDR3 is TGTGCCAGCTCTCTGGAGACAGGGGCCCTGGGATACGAGCAGTACTTC. V usage is TRBV27 and J usage is TRBJ2-7, with TRBD1 matching over 8 bases. Germline trimming cut 8 bases from V and 4 bases from J; bases unmatched to any gene: 16. Germline CDR1 is MNHEY and CDR2 is SMNVEV (reference sequence). The length of the CDR3 is 16 residues.

This clonotype has at least ten counts. The chain uses TRBV20-1 and TRBJ1-2, with TRBD1 as a possible D gene (6 bases). Germline values: CDR1 DFQATT, CDR2 SNEGSKA (reference sequence). CDR3 length: 13 residues. The V end lost 3 bases, the J end lost 7 bases, and 15 bases lay between the germline ends. The CDR3 DNA reads TGCAGTGCTAGTGGGGGGCGCCACTCTGGCTACACCTTC. Its protein product is CSASGGRHSGYTF.

This clonotype was seen a handful of times. V gene TRBV19 combines with J gene TRBJ1-1; possible D gene TRBD1, 6 bases. Trimming took 1 base from V and 1 from J, leaving 13 bases between them. The CDR3 has 16 residues. Germline lookup yields CDR1 LNHDA and CDR2 SQIVND (reference sequence). The CDR3 loop is CASSIVDRYKNTEAFF. The CDR3 nucleotides are TGTGCCAGTAGTATAGTGGACAGATACAAGAACACTGAAGCTTTCTTT.

Here the CDR3 reads CATSDLGLAGFLGHEQYF. CDR3 in DNA: TGTGCCACCAGTGATTTAGGGCTAGCGGGGTTCCTTGGGCACGAGCAGTACTTC. J is TRBJ2-7 and V is TRBV24-1; 9 bases agree with TRBD2. Germline CDR1 reads KGHDR; CDR2 reads SFDVKD. V dropped 1 base and J dropped 5; count of bases not matched to a gene: 14. This CDR3 contains 18 residues.

Here the CDR3 DNA reads TGCAGTGCTAGAGCGGGACTTACGCAACAATGGCAGTTCTTC. Amino acid sequence: CSARAGLTQQWQFF. This chain joins TRBV20-1 and TRBJ2-1, with TRBD2 as a possible D gene (6 bases). Trimming took 1 base from V and 12 from J, leaving 19 bases between them. The CDR3 runs to 14 residues. In germline, CDR1 is DFQATT, CDR2 SNEGSKA (reference sequence).

The chain employs TRBV5-6 and TRBJ1-2; TRBD1 agrees at 7 bases. The length of the CDR3 is 18 residues. CDR1 is SGHDT, CDR2 YYEEEE, per germline. With 1 base clipped from V and 1 base from J, the junction kept 13 bases outside the gene matches. Here the CDR3 DNA reads TGTGCCAGCAGCTTGTATGGGACAGCCTTGCGGAGTAACTATGGCTACACCTTC. Protein sequence: CASSLYGTALRSNYGYTF. The entire variable domain, with the rest obtained from reference TRBV5-6 and TRBJ1-2, is as follows: DAGVTQSPTHLIKTRGQQVTLRCSPKSGHDTVSWYQQALGQGPQFIFQYYEEEERQRGNFPDRFSGHQFPNYSSELNVNALLLGDSALYLCASSLYGTALRSNYGYTFGSGTRLTVV.

This chain joins TRBV3-1 and TRBJ2-7; D is uncertain. This CDR3 has 12 residues. Trimming removed 0 bases at V and 6 bases at J, with 6 bases between. Germline V gene lookup returns CDR1 LGHDT and CDR2 YNNKEL (reference sequence). The CDR3, as DNA: TGTGCCAGCAGCCAAGAGGGCCTCGAGCAGTACTTC. This codes for CASSQEGLEQYF.

This clonotype was found a few times. This chain uses TRBV2 with TRBJ2-5; D is uncertain. V was shortened by 2 bases and J by 7 bases, with 14 bases between the two germline ends. The CDR3 totals 14 residues. Germline assignment: CDR1 SNHLY and CDR2 FYNNEI. The CDR3 DNA reads TGTGCCAGCAGTGAAATGACTCCCTGGGGGACCCAGTACTTC. Protein: CASSEMTPWGTQYF.

The chain combines TRBV12-3 or TRBV12-4 with TRBJ1-4; D not resolved. This CDR3 is built from 12 residues. V was pared by 4 bases and J by 8 bases, with 8 bases between. The CDR3 DNA reads TGTGCCAGCAGTTATCGACGGGAAAAACTGTTTTTT. Translation: CASSYRREKLFF.

This clonotype was counted at least ten times. J is TRBJ2-1 and V is TRBV12-3 or TRBV12-4, with a possible D match to TRBD2 (6 bases). Trimming took 1 base from V and 7 from J, leaving 11 bases between them. There are 14 residues in the CDR3. The chain's CDR3 is CASSLGGGGNEQFF. In DNA form, the CDR3 reads TGTGCCAGCAGTTTAGGTGGGGGAGGTAATGAGCAGTTCTTC.

The chain couples TRBV2 to TRBJ2-7; TRBD1 is a possible D gene (6 bases). CDR1 is SNHLY, CDR2 FYNNEI, per germline. The CDR3 runs 14 residues. The V and J ends lost 2 bases and 3 bases respectively, with 11 bases between them. CDR3 in DNA: TGTGCCAGCAGTGAAACAGGGAAGGGCTACGAGCAGTACTTC. Translated: CASSETGKGYEQYF.

This clonotype has just a few counts. The V and J genes are TRBV6-1 and TRBJ2-2; 10 positions match TRBD2. Per the germline V gene, CDR1 is MNHNS and CDR2 is SASEGT. The CDR3 has 15 residues. The V gene end was trimmed by 7 bases and the J gene end by 4 bases; junction bases not matched to a gene: 6. CDR3 nucleotides: TGTGCCAGCATCTTAGCGGGGGGACTCACCGGGGAGCTGTTTTTT. Translated, it gives CASILAGGLTGELFF.

This clonotype was observed at least ten times. V and J are TRBV7-2 and TRBJ2-3; 10 nucleotides agree with TRBD1. CDR1 and CDR2 (germline): SGHTA, FQGNSA. The CDR3 covers 15 residues. V was pared by 2 bases and J by 8 bases, with 7 bases of the junction left unmatched. CDR3 loop: CASSLPTGGTGTQYF. The CDR3 nucleotides read TGTGCCAGCAGCTTACCGACAGGGGGCACGGGTACGCAGTATTTT.

There are a few counts of this clonotype. The chain couples TRBV30 to TRBJ2-6; D not resolved. CDR3 length: 16 residues. Germline V gene data show CDR1 as GTSNPN and CDR2 as SVGIG (reference sequence). Trimming cost V 2 bases and J 2 bases, with 13 bases left between them. The CDR3 nucleotides read TGTGCCTGGAGTCCAAGGAGTGGGCCTGGGGCCAACGTCCTGACTTTC. Its protein product is CAWSPRSGPGANVLTF.